The rows below give T cell receptor beta chains drawn from one sample of a study of T cells in Graves' hyperthyroidism and ophthalmopathy. Via MiXCR, TCRdb re-called the multiplex PCR reads, giving one row per CDR3 protein. This table holds hundreds of thousands of distinct CDR3 sequences, roughly 16% found once. The source material was blood. The source is a woman aged 40 to 50 with Graves' ophthalmopathy. Both conserved end residues are part of each CDR3. D genes are given only for firm matches. Not all rows give a size; the values are once, few, many and, for expanded clones, a class.

V	size	J	D	DNA	CDR3
TRBV5-1	once	TRBJ2-1	TRBD2	TGCGCCAGCAGCCGTATCGGTTCTAGCGGGGACCACAGCTCCTACAATGAGCAGTTCTTC	CASSRIGSSGDHSSYNEQFF
TRBV3-1	.	TRBJ1-6	TRBD1	TGTGCCAGCAGCCAAGATCCTGAGGGGACAGGGTCACCCCTCCACTTT	CASSQDPEGTGSPLHF
TRBV7-6	.	TRBJ2-1	TRBD2	TGTGCCAGCAGCTTCCGGGGCGGGGGGGGGGATGAGCAGTTCTTC	CASSFRGGGGDEQFF
TRBV20-1	.	TRBJ1-5	.	TGCAGTGCTAGAACCCAGGGTCGTGGCAATCAGCCCCAGCATTTT	CSARTQGRGNQPQHF
TRBV19	.	TRBJ1-1	.	TGTGCCAGTAGTTTGTTAGTTCGGGTGGAACGGCAGGGTGAAGCTTTCTTT	CASSLLVRVERQGEAFF
TRBV19	.	TRBJ1-2	TRBD1	TGTGCCAGTAGCAAAACAGGGGATGGCTACACCTTC	CASSKTGDGYTF
TRBV7-3	many	TRBJ2-5	TRBD2	TGTGCCAGCAGCCCCGGACTAGCGACCCAAGAGACCCAGTACTTC	CASSPGLATQETQYF
TRBV11-2	many	TRBJ1-1	.	TGTGCCAGCAGCCCGGTGGCTAGCACTGAAGCTTTCTTT	CASSPVASTEAFF
TRBV15	.	TRBJ1-2	.	TGTGCCACCAGCAGAGATCCCAAGGGAGGCTATGGCTACACCTTC	CATSRDPKGGYGYTF
TRBV19	.	TRBJ1-1	.	TGTGCCAGTGGGCCGCGAGGGGACACTGAAGCTTTCTTT	CASGPRGDTEAFF
TRBV28	many	TRBJ1-5	TRBD1	TGTGCCAGCAGTCCTCGACAGGGGAGGCATCAGCCCCAGCATTTT	CASSPRQGRHQPQHF
TRBV2	.	TRBJ1-5	.	TGTGCCAGCAGTGAAGGCAGGTTTGAAGCCCAGCATTTT	CASSEGRFEAQHF
TRBV6-1	.	TRBJ1-5	.	TGTGCCAGCAGTGTGGGACCTCGGGGGCCCCAGCATTTT	CASSVGPRGPQHF
TRBV2	many	TRBJ2-7	.	TGTGCCAGCAGTTTCTACGAGCAGTACTTC	CASSFYEQYF
TRBV4-1	.	TRBJ2-2	TRBD1	TGCGCCAGCAGCCAAGTCATCAACAGGGGCGGGCTGCGTCCCGGGGAGCTGTTTTTT	CASSQVINRGGLRPGELFF
TRBV25-1	few	TRBJ1-2	.	TGTGCCAGCAGTGACCCTACGGGCTCTAACTATGGCTACACCTTC	CASSDPTGSNYGYTF
TRBV24-1	.	TRBJ2-2	.	TGTGCCACCGGATCTCAGGCAGGCCCCGGGGAGCTGTTTTTT	CATGSQAGPGELFF
TRBV7-9	.	TRBJ1-1	.	TGTGCCAGCAGCAAAGGTCCCAGAGACACTGAAGCTTTCTTT	CASSKGPRDTEAFF
TRBV3-1	many	TRBJ2-5	TRBD2	TGTGCCAGCAGCCAACTAGCGGACCAAGAGACCCAGTACTTC	CASSQLADQETQYF
TRBV27	.	TRBJ2-3	TRBD2	TGTGCCAGCAGTTTGGGTAGCGGGAGTCCCCGCACAGATACGCAGTATTTT	CASSLGSGSPRTDTQYF
TRBV18	many	TRBJ2-7	.	TGTGCCAGCTCACCAATGGATGGCTCCTACGAGCAGTACTTC	CASSPMDGSYEQYF
TRBV6-2/TRBV6-3	few	TRBJ2-5	TRBD2	TGTGCCAGCACCAGCGGGAGGGGGGAAGAGACCCAGTACTTC	CASTSGRGEETQYF
TRBV30	few	TRBJ1-6	.	TGTGCCTGGTCCGACATTGATTCACCCCTCCACTTT	CAWSDIDSPLHF
TRBV15	.	TRBJ2-4	.	TGTGCCACCAGCAAGAGATCGGTCGGGGAAAACATTCAGTACTTC	CATSKRSVGENIQYF
TRBV7-8	.	TRBJ2-5	.	TGTGCCAGCAGCTTAGCCCCGGCGGGTCGGGAGACCCAGTACTTC	CASSLAPAGRETQYF
TRBV6-1	.	TRBJ2-1	TRBD2	TGTGCCAGTAGCGGGGGGGCTTTCCATGAGCAGTTCTTC	CASSGGAFHEQFF
TRBV10-3	.	TRBJ2-2	TRBD1	TGTGCCATCAGGGGGACAGCGAACACCGGGGAGCTGTTTTTT	CAIRGTANTGELFF
TRBV6-2/TRBV6-3	.	TRBJ2-5	TRBD1	TGTGCCAGCAGTTTTTTCGTCGGGACAGGGGAAGAGACCCAGTACTTC	CASSFFVGTGEETQYF
TRBV18	many	TRBJ2-3	.	TGTGCCAGCTCACCGCGACAGGGCACAGATACGCAGTATTTT	CASSPRQGTDTQYF
TRBV2	.	TRBJ2-3	.	TGTGCCAGCAGTATCCAGGGGATCACAGATACGCAGTGTTTT	CASSIQGITDTQCF
TRBV11-2	few	TRBJ2-1	.	TGTGCCAGCAGCCCAGACAGCAATCCCTCGAATGAGCAGTTCTTC	CASSPDSNPSNEQFF
TRBV5-1	many	TRBJ2-7	TRBD1	TGCGCCAGCAGCTCGGGGACAGGGGGCCTGTACGAGCAGTACTTC	CASSSGTGGLYEQYF
TRBV5-1	few	TRBJ1-1	.	TGCGCCAGCAGTTTGGGACGAAACATTGAAGCTTTCTTT	CASSLGRNIEAFF
TRBV5-1	few	TRBJ2-5	.	TGCGCCAGCAGCCCGGACGGAAACCAAGAGACCCAGTACTTC	CASSPDGNQETQYF
TRBV6-2/TRBV6-3	many	TRBJ1-1	.	TGTGCCAGCAGTTACTCCGTAGTAATGAACACTGAAGCTTTCTTT	CASSYSVVMNTEAFF
TRBV9	many	TRBJ2-7	TRBD2	TGTGCCAGCAGCCCCGGAGCTAGCGGGAGCTACGAGCAGTACTTC	CASSPGASGSYEQYF
TRBV29-1	.	TRBJ2-3	TRBD1	TGCAGCGTTGATATGCGGGACAGGGGCACAGATACGCAGTATTTT	CSVDMRDRGTDTQYF